A single sample is the source of the 18 T cell receptor beta chains below, sequenced in a study of blood T cell repertoires in COVID-19. Repertoires were generated with immunoSEQ multiplex PCR, while TCRdb's copy carries only in-frame clones and drops some. The sample has over 60,000 clones, about 80% seen once. Material for sequencing was peripheral blood. Receptor source: a man aged 50-59 years with COVID-19, enrolled during active disease.

The chain carries TRBV18 and TRBJ1-1; possible D gene TRBD1, 5 bases. Trimming left V 1 base short and J 1 base short, with 10 bases between. This CDR3 is 15 amino acids long. Per the germline V gene, CDR1 is KGHSH and CDR2 is LQKENI. Written as DNA, the CDR3 is TGTGCCAGCTCACCACAGGGGTCCGCGAACACTGAAGCTTTCTTT. It codes for CASSPQGSANTEAFF.

This chain links TRBV5-6 with TRBJ2-7; D may be TRBD2 (5 bases). CDR1 is SGHDT and CDR2 is YYEEEE in the germline V gene. The CDR3 is made up of 15 amino acids. V was trimmed by 0 bases and J by 3 bases, leaving 13 bases between them. The DNA for the CDR3 is TGTGCCAGCAGCTTGGGGGTTGACTATCACTACGAGCAGTACTTC. Its protein product is CASSLGVDYHYEQYF. The complete variable domain, with remaining parts taken from reference TRBV5-6 and TRBJ2-7, reads DAGVTQSPTHLIKTRGQQVTLRCSPKSGHDTVSWYQQALGQGPQFIFQYYEEEERQRGNFPDRFSGHQFPNYSSELNVNALLLGDSALYLCASSLGVDYHYEQYFGPGTRLTVT.

The J gene is TRBJ1-5, the V gene TRBV6-5; 7 bases are shared with TRBD1. This CDR3 contains 15 residues. Trimming cost V 7 bases and J 1 base; bases outside gene matches: 7. The germline V gene has CDR1 MNHEY and CDR2 SVGAGI. CDR3 residues: CASTRGQASNQPQHF. Here the CDR3 DNA reads TGTGCCAGCACGAGAGGACAGGCGAGCAATCAGCCCCAGCATTTT.

The V and J genes are TRBV6-5 and TRBJ1-1; maybe TRBD1 (6 bases). Trimming removed 6 bases from V and 0 bases from J, with 11 bases in between. The CDR3 is 14 amino acids. From germline, CDR1 is MNHEY and CDR2 SVGAGI. CDR3 nucleotides: TGTGCCAGCAGAAGACAGGTTCTGAACACTGAAGCTTTCTTT. Translated: CASRRQVLNTEAFF.

The chain uses TRBV6-5 and TRBJ1-1, with TRBD1 as a possible D gene (6 bases). V lost 5 bases to trimming and J lost 5 bases, with 15 bases between them. Germline V gene sequence: CDR1 MNHEY, CDR2 SVGAGI. This CDR3 comprises 14 residues. The chain's CDR3 is CASSTTGRETEAFF. The CDR3 DNA is TGTGCCAGCAGTACAACAGGGCGAGAAACTGAAGCTTTCTTT.

The chain joins TRBV7-2 to TRBJ2-1; TRBD2 might be the D (6 bases). The CDR3 consists of 14 residues. The V gene lost 5 bases and the J gene lost 5 bases, with 13 bases spanning the gap. Germline CDR1 is SGHTA and CDR2 is FQGNSA. The CDR3 loop is CASSPRAGNNEQFF. In nucleotides, the CDR3 is TGTGCCAGCAGCCCCCGAGCGGGTAACAATGAGCAGTTCTTC.

This chain connects TRBV13 to TRBJ2-1, with D tentatively TRBD2 (5 bases). The CDR3 covers 16 residues. The V end lost 1 base, the J end lost 0 bases, and 10 bases lay between the germline ends. Germline V gene lookup returns CDR1 PRHDT and CDR2 FYEKMQ (reference sequence). For the CDR3, the DNA is TGTGCCAGCAGCTTAGAAGCGGTGAGCTCCTACAATGAGCAGTTCTTC. As protein: CASSLEAVSSYNEQFF.

The V call is TRBV5-6, the J call TRBJ2-1; 10 positions match TRBD2. Per germline, CDR1 SGHDT and CDR2 YYEEEE. Trimming at V came to 2 bases and at J to 10 bases, leaving 12 bases not matched to a gene. The CDR3 consists of 16 residues. Here the CDR3 DNA reads TGTGCCAGCAGCTTAGACCTGGCGCTAGCGGGAGTGGAGCAGTTCTTC. Protein product: CASSLDLALAGVEQFF.

The chain links TRBV9 to TRBJ2-1, with 7 positions matching TRBD2. V lost 4 bases, J lost 3 bases, and 7 bases stayed unmatched. The CDR3 length is 15 residues. Germline V lookup: CDR1 SGDLS, CDR2 YYNGEE. This CDR3 reads CASSSGAGDYNEQFF. The CDR3 DNA sequence: TGTGCCAGCAGCTCTGGGGCGGGAGACTACAATGAGCAGTTCTTC.

J is TRBJ2-1 and V is TRBV29-1, with 11 positions matching TRBD2. The CDR3 runs to 12 residues. CDR1 and CDR2 (germline): SQVTM, ANQGSEA. Germline trimming cut 7 bases from V and 7 bases from J; bases unmatched to any gene: 3. CDR3 nucleotide sequence: TGCAGCGCTAGCGGGAGGAGGAATGAGCAGTTCTTC. Its translation is CSASGRRNEQFF.

This chain joins TRBV6-5 and TRBJ2-7; tentatively, D is TRBD2 (5 bases). Germline V gives CDR1 MNHEY, CDR2 SVGAGI. The CDR3 sequence is 15 residues long. V was cut by 4 bases and J by 4 bases, with 17 bases left in between. For the CDR3, the DNA is TGTGCCAGCAGTTCCCGAGGGCAAGCGCGGTACGAGCAGTACTTC. Its protein is CASSSRGQARYEQYF.

The chain uses TRBV5-8 and TRBJ1-2; D gene uncertain. The CDR3 is 13 amino acids. The germline CDR1 and CDR2 sequences are SGHTS and YDEGEE. Trimming took off 0 bases at V and 4 bases at J, with 7 bases between the two ends. CDR3 protein: CASSLDSTYGYTF. The DNA for the CDR3 is TGTGCCAGCAGCTTGGACAGTACCTATGGCTACACCTTC.

The chain joins TRBV21-1 to TRBJ1-4; the table's D call, TRBD1, has no DNA check behind it. TRBV21-1 is described as a pseudogene. CDR3 length: 21 residues. CDR3 nucleotides: TGTGCCAGCAGCAAAGAACAGGGGGTACAACCTTGTCGAGGAACTAATGAAAAACTGTTTTTT. Translating it yields CASSKEQGVQPCRGTNEKLFF.

This clone came up a few times. The rearrangement uses TRBV19 and TRBJ2-2, with a possible D match to TRBD1 (6 bases). The V gene lost 4 bases and the J gene lost 1 base, with 10 bases spanning the gap. CDR3 length: 15 amino acids. CDR1 LNHDA and CDR2 SQIVND come from the germline V gene (reference sequence). CDR3 amino acids: CASSKDRVNTGELFF. The CDR3 DNA is TGTGCCAGTAGTAAGGACAGAGTGAACACCGGGGAGCTGTTTTTT.

This chain links TRBV6-6 with TRBJ2-7; no firm D call. CDR3 length: 11 residues. Germline CDR1 is MNHNY and CDR2 is SVGAGI (reference sequence). V lost 5 bases and J lost 5, with 7 bases in between. As DNA, the CDR3 is TGTGCCAGCAGTAACAAAAACGAGCAGTACTTC. Translating it yields CASSNKNEQYF.

This clone was observed once. This chain connects TRBV6-1 to TRBJ2-5; a weak D match, TRBD2 (6 bases). The CDR3 consists of 13 residues. The germline gives CDR1 MNHNS, CDR2 SASEGT. Trimming left V 5 bases short and J 1 base short, with 8 bases between. CDR3 region: CASSSLAQETQYF. The CDR3 DNA reads as TGTGCCAGCAGTTCACTAGCCCAAGAGACCCAGTACTTC.

This clone has just a few counts. CDR3 protein: CASSFDRANTF. Written as DNA, the CDR3 is TGTGCCAGCAGTTTCGACAGGGCTAACACCTTC. The rearrangement links TRBV12-3 or TRBV12-4 to TRBJ1-2; 7 nucleotides line up with TRBD1. There are 11 residues in the CDR3. V was clipped by 3 bases and J by 12 bases; unmatched bases: 4.

The V and J genes are TRBV6-5 and TRBJ2-7; perhaps TRBD2 as D (6 bases). The germline gives CDR1 MNHEY, CDR2 SVGAGI. The CDR3 length is 14 residues. The V end lost 5 bases, the J end lost 2 bases, and 13 bases lay between the germline ends. The CDR3 spells CASSPWDSTYEQYF. The CDR3 region has the DNA TGTGCCAGCAGTCCATGGGACTCCACCTACGAGCAGTACTTC.